These 9 T cell receptor beta chains came from one sample sequenced in a study of blood T cell repertoires in COVID-19. TCRdb's table, derived via immunoSEQ multiplex PCR, lists solely in-frame clones and lacks some. Here the sample spans 200,000 to 250,000 clones, approximately 90% being singletons. Source material: PBMCs or T cells enriched from blood (not recorded which). All receptors derive from a woman aged 30 to 39 with acute COVID-19.

The chain couples TRBV28 to TRBJ2-4; 7 bases are a match to TRBD1. This CDR3 is built from 13 residues. Germline V gene sequence: CDR1 MDHEN, CDR2 SYDVKM. J was trimmed by 4 bases and V by 3 bases; bases with no gene match: 0. The CDR3 loop reads CASSLGQKNIQYF. CDR3 DNA sequence: TGTGCCAGCAGTTTGGGACAGAAAAACATTCAGTACTTC.

The chain is built from TRBV10-3 and TRBJ1-4, with no clear D. This CDR3 has 14 residues. The V gene lost 0 bases and the J gene lost 8 bases, with 10 bases spanning the gap. In germline, CDR1 is ENHRY, CDR2 SYGVKD. CDR3 coding DNA: TGTGCCATCAGTGAGTCGAGGGCAGGCGAAAAACTGTTTTTT. Translation gives CAISESRAGEKLFF.

This clone was observed a single time. V gene TRBV7-2 combines with J gene TRBJ1-2, with D possibly matching TRBD1 (6 bases). The CDR3 runs to 15 residues. V lost 5 bases and J 6 bases, leaving 19 bases between the germline ends. Germline CDR1 and CDR2: SGHTA and FQGNSA. The CDR3 DNA is TGTGCCAGCAGCAAAGAGACAGGTATTAAGGATGGCTACACCTTC. Translating it yields CASSKETGIKDGYTF.

The V gene is TRBV5-1, the J gene TRBJ1-4; 9 positions match TRBD1. CDR3 length equals 16 residues. Losses at the gene ends were 4 bases for V and 3 bases for J; bases not matched to a gene: 7. Germline-derived CDR1 and CDR2 are SGHRS and YFSETQ. The CDR3 sequence is CASSRQQGAANEKLFF. CDR3 coding DNA: TGCGCCAGCAGCAGGCAACAGGGGGCAGCTAATGAAAAACTGTTTTTT.

The chain combines TRBV6-1 with TRBJ1-2; no clear D. The CDR3 is 17 residues long. CDR1 is MNHNS and CDR2 is SASEGT in the germline V gene. V lost 2 bases to trimming and J lost 3 bases, with 19 bases between them. The CDR3, as DNA: TGTGCCAGCAGTGAAAGGATGTCTCGGGGATCGTACTATGGCTACACCTTC. Its protein product is CASSERMSRGSYYGYTF.

This clone was seen just once. V is TRBV29-1 and J is TRBJ2-2, with D tentatively TRBD2 (7 bases). This CDR3 is built from 14 residues. Germline V gene sequence: CDR1 SQVTM, CDR2 ANQGSEA. Trimming cost V 5 bases and J 7 bases, with 17 bases left between them. For the CDR3, the DNA is TGCAGCGTTTCGGCCCGGGGGGCCCACGGGGAGCTGTTTTTT. Translating it yields CSVSARGAHGELFF.

V is TRBV2 and J is TRBJ1-5, with 8 bases lining up with TRBD1. The CDR3 runs to 14 residues. Germline V gene data show CDR1 as SNHLY and CDR2 as FYNNEI. V trimming: 4 bases; J trimming: 6 bases; junction bases outside the gene matches: 5. CDR3 protein: CASSVTGVGQPQHF. The CDR3 region has the DNA TGTGCCAGCAGTGTGACAGGGGTGGGTCAGCCCCAGCATTTT.

The CDR3 region is CSVEGRGTSGPYEQYF. The CDR3 DNA reads TGCAGCGTTGAAGGCCGCGGGACTAGCGGACCCTACGAGCAGTACTTC. The rearrangement links TRBV29-1 to TRBJ2-7; 11 bases agree with TRBD2. Germline V gene lookup returns CDR1 SQVTM and CDR2 ANQGSEA. The CDR3 is 16 amino acids. The V gene end was trimmed by 1 base and the J gene end by 2 bases; junction bases not matched to a gene: 7.

The chain recombines TRBV30 with TRBJ1-1, with D hard to call. Germline CDR1 GTSNPN, CDR2 SVGIG (reference sequence). This CDR3 has 13 amino acids. V shed 8 bases and J shed 4 bases, with 17 bases lying between them. CDR3 residues: CARTAAPGTEAFF. In nucleotides, the CDR3 is TGTGCCAGGACGGCAGCCCCGGGCACTGAAGCTTTCTTT.